The 3 T cell receptor beta chains given below trace back to one sample, sequenced in a study of blood T cell repertoires in COVID-19. Here immunoSEQ multiplex PCR was the method, and the copy in TCRdb shows in-frame clones only, minus some. This table has 200,000 or so clones, roughly four fifths appearing once. Sequenced: peripheral blood. Receptors originate from an elderly woman with COVID-19, enrolled during active disease.

V is TRBV15 and J is TRBJ2-1, with D tentatively TRBD2 (5 bases). The CDR3 spans 14 residues. Germline CDR1 LNHNV, CDR2 YYDKDF (reference sequence). With 5 bases removed from V and 1 base from J, the gap between germline ends came to 9 bases. CDR3: CATSLGLSYNEQFF. The CDR3 DNA sequence: TGTGCCACCAGCCTAGGACTGTCCTACAATGAGCAGTTCTTC. Combining the CDR3 with reference TRBV15 and TRBJ2-1 gives the whole variable domain DAMVIQNPRYQVTQFGKPVTLSCSQTLNHNVMYWYQQKSSQAPKLLFHYYDKDFNNEADTPDNFQSRRPNTSFCFLDIRSPGLGDTAMYLCATSLGLSYNEQFFGPGTRLTVL.

The rearrangement uses TRBV11-2 and TRBJ2-7; 9 bases line up with TRBD1. The length of the CDR3 is 14 residues. Germline V gene data show CDR1 as SGHAT and CDR2 as FQNNGV. After removal of 6 bases from V and 5 bases from J, the junction contained 8 bases not matched to a gene. The CDR3 is CASSRDRVGDEQYF. The CDR3 DNA sequence: TGTGCCAGCAGTCGGGACAGGGTAGGGGACGAGCAGTACTTC.

J is TRBJ1-1 and V is TRBV29-1; possible D gene TRBD1, 6 bases. V lost 4 bases and J lost 1, with 16 bases in between. This CDR3 has 15 amino acids. Germline loops: CDR1 SQVTM, CDR2 ANQGSEA. In nucleotides, the CDR3 is TGCAGCGTTGTGGGGGCCCAGGGGTGGAACACTGAAGCTTTCTTT. Translation gives CSVVGAQGWNTEAFF.